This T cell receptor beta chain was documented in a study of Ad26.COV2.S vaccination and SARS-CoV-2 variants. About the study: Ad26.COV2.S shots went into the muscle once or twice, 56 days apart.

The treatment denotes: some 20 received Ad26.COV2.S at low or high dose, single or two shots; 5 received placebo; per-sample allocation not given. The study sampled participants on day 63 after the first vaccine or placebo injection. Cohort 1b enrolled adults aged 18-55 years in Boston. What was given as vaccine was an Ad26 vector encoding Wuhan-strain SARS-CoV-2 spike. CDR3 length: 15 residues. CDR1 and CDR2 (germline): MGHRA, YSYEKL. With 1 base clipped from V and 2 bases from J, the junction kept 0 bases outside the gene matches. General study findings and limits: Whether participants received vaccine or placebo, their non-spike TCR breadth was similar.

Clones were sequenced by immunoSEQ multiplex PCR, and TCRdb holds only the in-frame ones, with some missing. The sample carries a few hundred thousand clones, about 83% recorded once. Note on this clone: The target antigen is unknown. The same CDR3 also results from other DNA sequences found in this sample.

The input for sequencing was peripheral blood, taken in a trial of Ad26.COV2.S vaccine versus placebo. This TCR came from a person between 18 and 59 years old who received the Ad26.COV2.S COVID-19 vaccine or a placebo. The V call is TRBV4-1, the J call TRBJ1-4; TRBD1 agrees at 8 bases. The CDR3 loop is CASSQGQGTNEKLFF. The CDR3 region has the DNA TGCGCCAGCAGCCAAGGACAGGGGACTAATGAAAAACTGTTTTTT.